These T cell receptor beta chains were read from a single sample in a study of cytomegalovirus exposure and HLA in healthy donors. Profiled with immunoSEQ multiplex PCR; TCRdb holds only in-frame clones, not every one. The table has hundreds of thousands of clones, roughly 80% seen once; the top ten hold approximately 0.22%. Specimen: PBMCs. Receptor source: a girl between 2 and 10 years old in good health and CMV-seronegative. Each CDR3 is given with its conserved first and last residue. A D gene is named only where the DNA matches it firmly. Only part of the rows carry a size: once, few, many, or a class if the clone is expanded.

v_call	clone_size	j_call	d_call	cdr3_aa	cdr3_nt
TRBV20-1	NA	TRBJ1-5	NA	CSVGGQPQHF	TGCAGTGTCGGGGGGCAGCCCCAGCATTTT
TRBV27	once	TRBJ2-5	TRBD1	CASSFQGQQETQYF	TGTGCCAGCAGTTTCCAGGGACAGCAAGAGACCCAGTACTTC
TRBV4-2	few	TRBJ2-7	NA	CASSQEGSSYEQYF	TGTGCCAGCAGCCAAGAAGGGAGCTCCTACGAGCAGTACTTC
TRBV6-1	NA	TRBJ1-1	TRBD1	CASNLVSGGEAFF	TGTGCCAGCAACTTAGTATCAGGGGGTGAAGCTTTCTTT
TRBV27	once	TRBJ1-2	TRBD1	CASRAQTGSSYGYTF	TGTGCCAGCAGGGCCCAGACAGGGTCCAGCTATGGCTACACCTTC
TRBV15	few	TRBJ1-2	TRBD1	CATSRATLPRDSSSTNYGYTF	TGTGCCACCAGCAGAGCTACTCTACCCAGGGACAGCAGTTCTACTAACTATGGCTACACCTTC
TRBV6-6	NA	TRBJ1-2	NA	CASQGRNPNYGYTF	TGTGCCAGCCAGGGCCGAAATCCTAACTATGGCTACACCTTC
TRBV30	NA	TRBJ2-1	TRBD1	CAWSYLDRRSEEQFF	TGTGCCTGGAGTTATTTGGACAGGCGGTCGGAAGAGCAGTTCTTC
TRBV9	NA	TRBJ2-5	TRBD2	CASSAGGLAIETQYF	TGTGCCAGCAGCGCCGGTGGACTAGCGATCGAGACCCAGTACTTC
TRBV6-1	NA	TRBJ2-4	NA	CATVLLGAKNIQYF	TGTGCCACGGTACTACTAGGAGCCAAAAACATTCAGTACTTC
TRBV2	few	TRBJ1-6	NA	CASRAGRNSPLHF	TGTGCCAGCCGGGCGGGGCGGAATTCACCCCTCCACTTT
TRBV2	NA	TRBJ2-6	NA	CASRREAGANVLTF	TGTGCCAGCAGGCGCGAGGCTGGGGCCAACGTCCTGACTTTC
TRBV5-1	NA	TRBJ2-6	NA	CASSRGNSGANVLTF	TGCGCCAGCAGTAGGGGGAACTCTGGGGCCAACGTCCTGACTTTC
TRBV6-1	NA	TRBJ1-2	NA	CASSLYGYTF	TGTGCCAGCAGCCTGTATGGCTACACCTTC
TRBV29-1	NA	TRBJ1-1	NA	CSARIDTEAFF	TGCAGCGCCAGAATCGACACTGAAGCTTTCTTT
TRBV29-1	NA	TRBJ2-3	NA	CSVATDTQYF	TGCAGCGTAGCGACAGATACGCAGTATTTT
TRBV19	few	TRBJ1-2	TRBD1	CASWTGPYGYTF	TGTGCCAGTTGGACAGGGCCTTACGGCTACACCTTC
TRBV5-1	NA	TRBJ2-1	TRBD2	CASSGGLAYTYNEQFF	TGCGCCAGCAGCGGGGGACTAGCGTATACCTACAATGAGCAGTTCTTC
TRBV28	once	TRBJ2-3	NA	CASSLLVGSLRIRGTDTQYF	TGTGCCAGCAGTTTGCTAGTAGGCAGTTTACGAATTCGGGGCACAGATACGCAGTATTTT
TRBV6-5	NA	TRBJ2-5	NA	CASSYSFPGETQYF	TGTGCCAGCAGTTACTCGTTTCCGGGTGAGACCCAGTACTTC
TRBV5-6	NA	TRBJ2-2	TRBD2	CASSGWLAGVFGELFF	TGTGCCAGCAGCGGGTGGCTAGCGGGAGTTTTCGGGGAGCTGTTTTTT
TRBV27	NA	TRBJ2-1	TRBD2	CASSLLRPSGRHNEQFF	TGTGCCAGCAGTTTACTCAGACCTAGCGGGAGGCACAATGAGCAGTTCTTC
TRBV5-6	NA	TRBJ1-1	NA	CASSLAGGARTEAFF	TGTGCCAGCAGCTTGGCGGGGGGCGCAAGGACTGAAGCTTTCTTT
TRBV7-9	NA	TRBJ2-7	TRBD2	CASGTSDTYEQYF	TGTGCCAGCGGGACTAGCGATACCTACGAGCAGTACTTC
TRBV19	NA	TRBJ2-1	TRBD2	CASSIGLAGAYNEQFF	TGTGCCAGTAGTATTGGGCTAGCGGGGGCCTACAATGAGCAGTTCTTC
TRBV5-6	NA	TRBJ1-4	TRBD1	CASSLVGGALFF	TGTGCCAGCAGCTTAGTAGGGGGCGCACTGTTTTTT
TRBV30	NA	TRBJ2-1	NA	CAWSGRDNEQFF	TGTGCCTGGAGTGGGCGGGACAATGAGCAGTTCTTC
TRBV29-1	NA	TRBJ2-1	TRBD2	CSDAHGTRNEQFF	TGCAGCGACGCCCACGGGACTAGGAATGAGCAGTTCTTC